This T cell receptor beta chain was documented in a study of spatial heterogeneity in lung cancer. Turning to the study itself: Consistently, beta-chain sequences turned up in larger numbers than alpha-chain sequences did.

TCRdb passed the 5' RACE reads through MiXCR, listing each CDR3 protein once. This table holds roughly 8,500 distinct CDR3 sequences, 6.5% to 10% found once. Time point specified: sample taken at primary tumor resection. Unsorted whole RNA from tumor, nontumor lung or frozen PBMC underwent sequencing. Untreated early-stage non-small cell lung cancer patients, 72 in total, were the donors. There are many counts of this clonotype. Sequenced material: PBMCs, taken at surgery. This clonotype was obtained from a female donor with early-stage non-small cell lung cancer.

DNA of the CDR3: TGTGCCAGTAGTACCCGGGGCGCAAACTATGGCTACACCTTC. Protein: CASSTRGANYGYTF. V usage is TRBV19 and J usage is TRBJ1-2; TRBD1 might be the D (5 bases). The CDR3 totals 14 residues. V lost 4 bases and J 2 bases, leaving 11 bases between the germline ends. Germline CDR1 LNHDA, CDR2 SQIVND (reference sequence).